Presented here are 23 T cell receptor beta chains from one specimen sequenced in a study of cytomegalovirus exposure and HLA in healthy donors (dated by TCRdb to 2017 to 2019). Receptors were amplified or captured by the immunoSEQ multiplex PCR assay. In TCRdb, the immuneACCESS table is reduced to in-frame sequences with V and J assigned. These tables do not hold every clone; where another copy was compared, an unresolved V gene accounts for under half, and the others remain unexplained. The sample has approximately 56,000 clones on record, roughly nine tenths of them singletons. Roughly 1.2% of the sample goes to the ten largest clones. Sequences were obtained from PBMCs. Receptors originate from a man between 18 and 35 years old in good health and CMV-seronegative.

The chain carries TRBV6-1 and TRBJ2-7; TRBD1 matches 7 bases. CDR3 length equals 14 residues. Germline V gene lookup returns CDR1 MNHNS and CDR2 SASEGT. Trimming removed 7 bases from V and 3 bases from J; junction bases left unmatched: 9. CDR3 nucleotide sequence: TGTGCCAGCATCGGACCGGGACAGAACTACGAGCAGTACTTC. It specifies CASIGPGQNYEQYF.

This clone was observed a handful of times. Here the CDR3 reads CASSQLRGPETQYF. As DNA, the CDR3 is TGTGCCAGCAGCCAGCTCAGGGGGCCAGAGACCCAGTACTTC. The chain joins TRBV7-2 to TRBJ2-5; 8 nucleotides match TRBD1. The CDR3 consists of 14 residues. V was clipped by 5 bases and J by 4 bases; unmatched bases: 6. CDR1 and CDR2 from the germline V gene are SGHTA and FQGNSA.

This chain links TRBV27 with TRBJ1-5, with 7 positions matching TRBD1. From germline, CDR1 is MNHEY and CDR2 SMNVEV (reference sequence). With V trimmed by 10 bases and J by 5 bases, 8 bases remained unmatched. The CDR3 totals 13 residues. CDR3 bases: TGTGCCACCACGAGAGGGGGCTATCAGCCCCAGCATTTT. Its translation: CATTRGGYQPQHF.

J is TRBJ2-1 and V is TRBV14; the match to TRBD2 covers 12 bases. The CDR3 is 13 residues long. V dropped 7 bases and J dropped 9; count of bases not matched to a gene: 4. Germline values: CDR1 SGHDN, CDR2 FVKESK. The CDR3 reads CASKTSGRSEQFF. The CDR3 DNA reads TGTGCCAGCAAGACTAGCGGGAGAAGTGAGCAGTTCTTC. Based on the CDR3 plus reference TRBV14 and TRBJ2-1, the full variable domain is EAGVTQFPSHSVIEKGQTVTLRCDPISGHDNLYWYRRVMGKEIKFLLHFVKESKQDESGMPNNRFLAERTGGTYSTLKVQPAELEDSGVYFCASKTSGRSEQFFGPGTRLTVL.

The V gene is TRBV4-3, the J gene TRBJ2-3; TRBD2 matches 7 bases. The CDR3 extends over 15 amino acids. V gave up 5 bases and J gave up 2 bases; unmatched junction bases: 7. Germline CDR1 reads LGHNA; CDR2 reads YSLEER. The CDR3 is CASSSWGGDTDTQYF. In DNA, the CDR3 is TGCGCCAGCAGCTCGTGGGGGGGGGACACAGATACGCAGTATTTT.

The chain links TRBV27 to TRBJ2-7; the match to TRBD2 covers 9 bases. With V trimmed by 9 bases and J by 3 bases, 9 bases remained unmatched. CDR1 is MNHEY, CDR2 SMNVEV, per germline (reference sequence). The CDR3 sequence is 14 residues long. CDR3 sequence (DNA): TGTGCCAGTTCAGGTTCAGCGGGAGGCTACGAGCAGTACTTC. Translating it yields CASSGSAGGYEQYF.

This clone was observed a few times. The CDR3 DNA sequence: TGTGCCAGCAGCATTAGCGCAAGACGGGACAGGGGTTCCAATGAGCAGTTCTTC. Translated, it gives CASSISARRDRGSNEQFF. The gene calls are TRBV7-8 and TRBJ2-1; TRBD1 agrees at 10 bases. The CDR3 length is 18 residues. The V segment lost 5 bases and the J segment 6 bases; nucleotides outside the gene matches: 16. Per the germline V gene, CDR1 is SGHVS and CDR2 is FQNEAQ.

This sequence joins TRBV12-2 and TRBJ2-7; the table's D call of TRBD2 was not tested on the DNA. TRBV12-2 is recorded as a pseudogene. CDR3 length equals 16 residues. Here the CDR3 DNA reads TGTGCAAGTCGCTTAGGGTTTAGCGGGAGGGCCTACGAGCAGTACTTC. Translated: CASRLGFSGRAYEQYF.

V usage is TRBV4-2 and J usage is TRBJ2-1; tentative D call: TRBD2 (6 bases). This CDR3 comprises 15 residues. Trimming took off 0 bases at V and 6 bases at J, with 12 bases between the two ends. Germline V gives CDR1 LGHNA, CDR2 YNFKEQ. The CDR3 sequence: CASSQELAVPNEQFF. In DNA, the CDR3 is TGTGCCAGCAGCCAAGAACTAGCCGTTCCCAATGAGCAGTTCTTC.

CDR3 sequence: CATGRDGYTGELFF. Written as DNA, the CDR3 is TGTGCCACAGGGAGGGATGGGTACACCGGGGAGCTGTTTTTT. The gene calls are TRBV25-1 and TRBJ2-2; 7 positions agree with TRBD2. The CDR3 runs to 14 residues. CDR1 and CDR2 from the germline V gene are MGHDK and SYGVNS. Losses at the gene ends were 10 bases for V and 3 bases for J; bases not matched to a gene: 8.

Worth noting for this clone: The junction departs from the called germline gene at one end, perhaps through a read error. The genes are TRBV28 and TRBJ1-2; the match to TRBD1 covers 12 bases. This CDR3 spans 16 amino acids. Germline lookup yields CDR1 MDHEN and CDR2 SYDVKM. The DNA for the CDR3 is TGTGCCAGCACCCGGGACAGGGGGCTTGATAACGATGGCTACACCTTC. As protein: CASTRDRGLDNDGYTF.

The gene calls are TRBV5-3 and TRBJ2-7; D is perhaps TRBD2 (6 bases). TRBV5-3 falls under the ORF class, with uncertain function. The V and J ends lost 4 bases and 6 bases respectively, with 14 bases between them. This CDR3 has 13 residues. The CDR3 DNA sequence: TGTGCCAGAAGCCAATTGGGGGGACCCGAGCAGTACTTC. Protein: CARSQLGGPEQYF.

This rearrangement joins TRBV4-1 to TRBJ2-5; D gene uncertain. The V gene lost 0 bases and the J gene lost 3 bases, with 5 bases spanning the gap. CDR3 length: 13 amino acids. Per germline, CDR1 MGHRA and CDR2 YSYEKL. The CDR3, as DNA: TGCGCCAGCAGCCAAGATCAGGAAGAGACCCAGTACTTC. It translates to CASSQDQEETQYF.

V is TRBV19 and J is TRBJ2-5, with a possible D match to TRBD2 (6 bases). Germline V gene data show CDR1 as LNHDA and CDR2 as SQIVND (reference sequence). V dropped 10 bases and J dropped 5 bases, with 29 bases sitting between them. CDR3 length: 17 amino acids. DNA of the CDR3: TGTGCCACTTACTCCTTCTTTAAGGAGGGGTTGGTGGAGACCCAGTACTTC. Translation: CATYSFFKEGLVETQYF.

The V call is TRBV5-1, the J call TRBJ2-2; possibly TRBD2 for D (7 bases). V lost 5 bases, J lost 5 bases, and 16 bases lay in between. The CDR3 spans 15 residues. Germline V gene data show CDR1 as SGHRS and CDR2 as YFSETQ. The CDR3 DNA reads as TGCGCCAGCAGTCCCATCGGGGGGCGGACCGGGGAGCTGTTTTTT. This gives the protein CASSPIGGRTGELFF.

The chain recombines TRBV5-1 with TRBJ2-7, with D uncertain. This CDR3 comprises 12 residues. The germline V and J ends were trimmed by 1 base and 1 base, with 3 bases remaining between them. The germline V gene encodes CDR1 SGHRS and CDR2 YFSETQ. The CDR3 loop is CASSLYSYEQYF. In nucleotides, the CDR3 is TGCGCCAGCAGCTTGTATTCCTACGAGCAGTACTTC. The whole variable domain, remainder taken from reference TRBV5-1 and TRBJ2-7, is KAGVTQTPRYLIKTRGQQVTLSCSPISGHRSVSWYQQTPGQGLQFLFEYFSETQRNKGNFPGRFSGRQFSNSRSEMNVSTLELGDSALYLCASSLYSYEQYFGPGTRLTVT.

This rearrangement joins TRBV5-4 to TRBJ2-3; TRBD1 matches 7 bases. The CDR3 runs 15 residues. Losses at the gene ends were 4 bases for V and 3 bases for J; bases not matched to a gene: 8. Per the germline V gene, CDR1 is SGHNT and CDR2 is YYREEE (reference sequence). CDR3 DNA: TGTGCCAGCAGCAAGCGACAGGGAGCTACAGATACGCAGTATTTT. It specifies CASSKRQGATDTQYF.

CDR3 sequence reads: CASSHLTGELFF. As DNA, the CDR3 is TGTGCCAGTAGTCATCTAACCGGGGAGCTGTTTTTT. This rearrangement joins TRBV19 to TRBJ2-2; the D is unclear. From germline, CDR1 is LNHDA and CDR2 SQIVND (reference sequence). The CDR3 has 12 amino acids. Trimming took 5 bases from V and 5 from J, leaving 6 bases between them.

This chain links TRBV28 with TRBJ2-7, with 11 bases that match TRBD1. The V segment lost 5 bases and the J segment 4 bases; nucleotides outside the gene matches: 10. Germline CDR1 and CDR2: MDHEN and SYDVKM. The CDR3 is 16 residues long. The CDR3 region has the DNA TGTGCCAGCAGTCCGCTAGGACAGGGGGCGGAATACGAGCAGTACTTC. It encodes CASSPLGQGAEYEQYF.

This clone was counted between two and nine times. V usage is TRBV28 and J usage is TRBJ2-2, with D hard to call. CDR3 length: 13 amino acids. Deletions cut 6 bases from V and 2 bases from J, with 7 bases between. Germline lookup yields CDR1 MDHEN and CDR2 SYDVKM. The CDR3 loop reads CASSLTNTGELFF. The CDR3 DNA is TGTGCCAGCAGCTTGACTAACACCGGGGAGCTGTTTTTT.

This sequence joins TRBV5-1 and TRBJ1-1, with no clear D. The germline CDR1 and CDR2 sequences are SGHRS and YFSETQ. CDR3 length: 14 residues. With 0 bases removed from V and 0 bases from J, the gap between germline ends came to 6 bases. The CDR3 is CASSLDILNTEAFF. CDR3 nucleotides: TGCGCCAGCAGCTTGGACATTTTGAACACTGAAGCTTTCTTT.

CDR3 residues: CASKGGANEQFF. CDR3 DNA sequence: TGTGCCAGCAAAGGAGGAGCCAATGAGCAGTTCTTC. The chain is built from TRBV9 and TRBJ2-1; D is possibly TRBD2 (5 bases). The germline gives CDR1 SGDLS, CDR2 YYNGEE. V gave up 6 bases and J gave up 6 bases, with 10 bases separating them. The CDR3 contains 12 residues.

In DNA form, the CDR3 reads TGTGCCAGCAGTACCATAGATCGAGACTCCTACGAGCAGTACTTC. This gives the protein CASSTIDRDSYEQYF. The chain joins TRBV28 to TRBJ2-7; unclear D gene. V lost 5 bases and J lost 0, with 14 bases in between. Germline CDR1 and CDR2: MDHEN and SYDVKM. The CDR3 runs 15 residues.